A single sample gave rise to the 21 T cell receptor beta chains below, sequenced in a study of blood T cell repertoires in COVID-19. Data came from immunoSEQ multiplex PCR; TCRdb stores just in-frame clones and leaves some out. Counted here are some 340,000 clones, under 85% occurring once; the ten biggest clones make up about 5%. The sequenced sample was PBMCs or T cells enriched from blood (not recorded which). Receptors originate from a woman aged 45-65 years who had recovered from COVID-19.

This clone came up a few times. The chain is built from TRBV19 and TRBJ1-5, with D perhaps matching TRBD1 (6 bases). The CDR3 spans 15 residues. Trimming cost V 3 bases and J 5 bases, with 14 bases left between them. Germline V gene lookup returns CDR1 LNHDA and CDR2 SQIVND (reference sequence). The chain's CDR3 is CASSMGQVGDQPQHF. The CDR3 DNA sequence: TGTGCCAGTAGTATGGGACAAGTCGGGGATCAGCCCCAGCATTTT.

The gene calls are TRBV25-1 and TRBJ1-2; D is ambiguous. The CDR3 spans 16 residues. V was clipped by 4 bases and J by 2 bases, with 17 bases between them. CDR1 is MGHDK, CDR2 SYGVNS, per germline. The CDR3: CASSGPITDMNYGYTF. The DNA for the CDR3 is TGTGCCAGCAGTGGCCCGATTACAGACATGAACTATGGCTACACCTTC.

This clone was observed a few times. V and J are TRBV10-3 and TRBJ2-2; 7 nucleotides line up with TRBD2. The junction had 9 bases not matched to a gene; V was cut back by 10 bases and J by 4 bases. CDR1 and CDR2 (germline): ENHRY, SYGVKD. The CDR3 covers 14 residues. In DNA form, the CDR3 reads TGTGCCACAGACGCGGGAGAGAGCACCGGGGAGCTGTTTTTT. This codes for CATDAGESTGELFF.

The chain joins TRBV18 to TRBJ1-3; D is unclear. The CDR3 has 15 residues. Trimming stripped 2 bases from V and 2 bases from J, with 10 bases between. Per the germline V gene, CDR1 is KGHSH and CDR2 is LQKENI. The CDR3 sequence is CASSPTGLTGNTIYF. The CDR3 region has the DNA TGTGCCAGCTCACCAACGGGGTTAACTGGAAACACCATATATTTT. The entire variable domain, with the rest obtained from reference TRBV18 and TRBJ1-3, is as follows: NAGVMQNPRHLVRRRGQEARLRCSPMKGHSHVYWYRQLPEEGLKFMVYLQKENIIDESGMPKERFSAEFPKEGPSILRIQQVVRGDSAAYFCASSPTGLTGNTIYFGEGSWLTVV.

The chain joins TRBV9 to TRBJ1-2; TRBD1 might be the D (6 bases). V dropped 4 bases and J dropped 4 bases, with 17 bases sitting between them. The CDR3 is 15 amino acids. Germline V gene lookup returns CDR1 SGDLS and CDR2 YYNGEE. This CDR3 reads CASSSPRGGTYGYTF. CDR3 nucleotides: TGTGCCAGCAGCAGCCCAAGAGGGGGAACCTATGGCTACACCTTC. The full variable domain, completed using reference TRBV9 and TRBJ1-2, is DSGVTQTPKHLITATGQRVTLRCSPRSGDLSVYWYQQSLDQGLQFLIQYYNGEERAKGNILERFSAQQFPDLHSELNLSSLELGDSALYFCASSSPRGGTYGYTFGSGTRLTVV.

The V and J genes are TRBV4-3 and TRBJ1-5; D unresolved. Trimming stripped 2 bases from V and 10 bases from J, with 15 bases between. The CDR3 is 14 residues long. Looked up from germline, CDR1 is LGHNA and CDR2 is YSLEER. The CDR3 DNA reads TGCGCCAGCAGCCAAAGGGAGTACGGTGTCCCCCAGCATTTT. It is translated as CASSQREYGVPQHF.

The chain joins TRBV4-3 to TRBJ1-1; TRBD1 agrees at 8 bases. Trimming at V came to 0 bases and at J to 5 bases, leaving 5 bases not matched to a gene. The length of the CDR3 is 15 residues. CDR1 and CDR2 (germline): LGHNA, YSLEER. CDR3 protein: CASSQDPTGVTEAFF. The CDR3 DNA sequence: TGCGCCAGCAGCCAAGATCCGACAGGGGTAACTGAAGCTTTCTTT.

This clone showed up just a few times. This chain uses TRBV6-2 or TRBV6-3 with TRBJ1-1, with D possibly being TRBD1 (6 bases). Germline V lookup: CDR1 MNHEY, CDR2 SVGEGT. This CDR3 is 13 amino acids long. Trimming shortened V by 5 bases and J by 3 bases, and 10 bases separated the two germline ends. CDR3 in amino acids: CASSLQGDTEAFF. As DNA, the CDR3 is TGTGCCAGCAGTCTACAGGGTGACACTGAAGCTTTCTTT.

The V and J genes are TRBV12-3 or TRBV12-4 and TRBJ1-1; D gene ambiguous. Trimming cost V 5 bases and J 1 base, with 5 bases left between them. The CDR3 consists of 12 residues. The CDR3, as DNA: TGTGCCAGCAGTGGGAGGAACACTGAAGCTTTCTTT. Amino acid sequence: CASSGRNTEAFF.

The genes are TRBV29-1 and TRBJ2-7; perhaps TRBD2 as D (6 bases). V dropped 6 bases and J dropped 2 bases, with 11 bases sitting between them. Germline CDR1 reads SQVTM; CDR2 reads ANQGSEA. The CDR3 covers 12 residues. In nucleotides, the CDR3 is TGCAGCGTGGAGACTAGGGCCTACGAGCAGTACTTC. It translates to CSVETRAYEQYF.

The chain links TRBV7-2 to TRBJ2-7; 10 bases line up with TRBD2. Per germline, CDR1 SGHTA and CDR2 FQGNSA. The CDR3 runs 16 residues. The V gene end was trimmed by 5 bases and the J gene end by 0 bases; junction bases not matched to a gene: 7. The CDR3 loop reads CASSVSGGLSSYEQYF. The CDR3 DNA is TGTGCCAGCAGCGTTAGCGGGGGGCTTAGCTCCTACGAGCAGTACTTC.

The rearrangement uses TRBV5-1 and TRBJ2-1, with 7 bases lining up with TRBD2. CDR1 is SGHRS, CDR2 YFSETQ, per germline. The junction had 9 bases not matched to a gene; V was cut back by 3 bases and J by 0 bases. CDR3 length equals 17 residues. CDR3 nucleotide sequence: TGCGCCAGCAGCTCCGGACTAGGCTTTGACTCCTACAATGAGCAGTTCTTC. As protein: CASSSGLGFDSYNEQFF.

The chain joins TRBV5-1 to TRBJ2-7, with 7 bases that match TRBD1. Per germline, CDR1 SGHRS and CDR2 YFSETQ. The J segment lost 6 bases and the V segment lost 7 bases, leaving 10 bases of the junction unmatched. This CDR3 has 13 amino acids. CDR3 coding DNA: TGCGCCAGCCAGAAATCGACAGGGCGCGAGCAGTACTTC. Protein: CASQKSTGREQYF.

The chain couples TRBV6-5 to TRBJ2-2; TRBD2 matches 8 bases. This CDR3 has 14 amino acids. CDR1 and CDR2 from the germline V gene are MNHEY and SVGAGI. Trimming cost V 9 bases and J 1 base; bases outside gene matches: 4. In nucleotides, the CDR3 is TGTGCCAGTCAAGCGGGGGTGAACACCGGGGAGCTGTTTTTT. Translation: CASQAGVNTGELFF.

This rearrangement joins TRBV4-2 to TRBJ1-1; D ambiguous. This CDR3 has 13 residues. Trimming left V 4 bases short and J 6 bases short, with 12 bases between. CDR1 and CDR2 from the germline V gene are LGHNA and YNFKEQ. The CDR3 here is CASSLYPSPEAFF. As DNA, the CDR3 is TGTGCCAGCAGCCTCTACCCTAGCCCTGAAGCTTTCTTT.

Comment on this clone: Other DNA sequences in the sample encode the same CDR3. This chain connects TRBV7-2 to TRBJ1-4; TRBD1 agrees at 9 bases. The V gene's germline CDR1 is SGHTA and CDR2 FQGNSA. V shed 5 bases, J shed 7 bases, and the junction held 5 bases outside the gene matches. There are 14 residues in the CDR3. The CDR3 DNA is TGTGCCAGCAGCCCAGGACAGGGGTCTGAAAAACTGTTTTTT. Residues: CASSPGQGSEKLFF.

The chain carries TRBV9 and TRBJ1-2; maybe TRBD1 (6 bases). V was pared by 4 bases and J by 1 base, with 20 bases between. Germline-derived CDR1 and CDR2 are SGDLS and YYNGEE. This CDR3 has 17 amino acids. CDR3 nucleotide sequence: TGTGCCAGCAGCTCCCCCAGGAGTGGCAGGGGTAACTATGGCTACACCTTC. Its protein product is CASSSPRSGRGNYGYTF. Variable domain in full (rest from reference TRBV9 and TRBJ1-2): DSGVTQTPKHLITATGQRVTLRCSPRSGDLSVYWYQQSLDQGLQFLIQYYNGEERAKGNILERFSAQQFPDLHSELNLSSLELGDSALYFCASSSPRSGRGNYGYTFGSGTRLTVV.

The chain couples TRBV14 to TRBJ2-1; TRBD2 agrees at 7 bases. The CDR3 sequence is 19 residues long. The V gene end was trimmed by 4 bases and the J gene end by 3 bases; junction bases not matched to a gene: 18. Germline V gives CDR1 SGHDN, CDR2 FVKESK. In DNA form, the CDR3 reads TGTGCCAGCAGCCCCATTGTAGGCGGGAGTGTCAACATCTACAATGAGCAGTTCTTC. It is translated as CASSPIVGGSVNIYNEQFF.

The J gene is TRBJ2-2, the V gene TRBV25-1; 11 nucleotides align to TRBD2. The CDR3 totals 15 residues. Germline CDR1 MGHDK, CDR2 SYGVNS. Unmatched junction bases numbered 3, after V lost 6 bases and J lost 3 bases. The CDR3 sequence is CASRKTSGDTGELFF. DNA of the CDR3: TGTGCCAGCAGGAAGACTAGCGGGGACACCGGGGAGCTGTTTTTT.

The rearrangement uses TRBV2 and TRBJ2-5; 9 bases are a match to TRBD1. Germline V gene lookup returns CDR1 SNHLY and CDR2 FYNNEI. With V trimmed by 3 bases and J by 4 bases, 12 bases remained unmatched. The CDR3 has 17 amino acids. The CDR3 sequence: CASSDTPGQGFRETQYF. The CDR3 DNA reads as TGTGCCAGCAGTGACACACCCGGACAGGGGTTTCGAGAGACCCAGTACTTC.

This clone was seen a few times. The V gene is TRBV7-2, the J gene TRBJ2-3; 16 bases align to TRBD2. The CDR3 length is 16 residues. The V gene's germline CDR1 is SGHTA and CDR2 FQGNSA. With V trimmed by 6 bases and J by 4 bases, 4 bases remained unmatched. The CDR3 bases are TGTGCCAGCAGTATCGGGACTAGCGGGGGGGCAGATACGCAGTATTTT. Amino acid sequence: CASSIGTSGGADTQYF.